This T cell receptor beta chain was recovered during a study of blood T cell repertoires in COVID-19 (dated by TCRdb to 2018 to 2020). Regarding the complete study: Samples from collaborators originated in the United States, Italy and Spain and spanned both the acute and convalescent phases of COVID-19. The dataset comprised deeply sampled blood TCRbeta repertoires from subjects exposed to, actively infected with, or recovered from COVID-19. The material from the prospective study consisted of cDNA or gDNA derived from T cells, B-cell-depleted T cells, or PBMCs. Sample metadata almost always included a de-identified subject ID, COVID-19 status, age in years and sex. The repertoires were made available in a free public database intended to serve as a resource for research on the immune response to SARS-CoV-2. HLA class I and class II types, where available, came from metadata supplied by the sample provider rather than from assay-based typing. The samples were drawn from two sources: the first 160 participants of the ongoing ImmuneRACE study, and 950 to 1,500 subjects contributed by 6 global collaborators.

V gives up 7 bases and J gives up 2 bases, and the segment between their germline ends measures 10 bases. The germline V gene encodes CDR1 SGHKS and CDR2 YYEKEE (reference sequence). Counted from cysteine to phenylalanine, this CDR3 has 13 amino acids. Of the read, only the CDR3 DNA is kept; its 39 bases are in frame from base 1. The collaborating institutions used their own protocols to collect whole blood in K2EDTA tubes. For TCRbeta analysis, collaborators shipped samples in one of three forms: frozen whole blood, isolated PBMCs, or DNA extracted from either of those sample types. The immunoSEQ Assay, a bias-controlled multiplex PCR, was used to amplify TCRbeta CDR3 regions from genomic DNA. Processing in the source paper ran as follows. Within the assay, amplification of reference gene primers was used to estimate how many nucleated cells each sample contained. To quantify the absolute abundance of each unique TCRbeta CDR3 rearrangement, sequence reads were collapsed and filtered. For each sample, productive Simpson clonality was calculated as the square root of Simpson's diversity index across productive rearrangements. TCRdb obtained this table from immuneACCESS and retained in-frame rearrangements with V and J assigned. These tables miss some clones; where compared with another copy, unresolved V genes account for less than half of the shortfall, and the remainder is unexplained. V and J calls and clone size are copied from that table; D and trimming were computed from the DNA. The sample table lists 70,000 to 95,000 clones, more than 80% of them with a count of one. The ten largest clones capture roughly 22% of the sample.

Broader findings and caveats from the paper: Clinical and demographic metadata were provided uncurated, with the amount varying by source and participant.

Turning to this clone: Its antigen remains undetermined. Base qualities were left out, and no much larger clone turns up one base away.

This chain joins TRBV5-5 to TRBJ1-3, with no confident D gene call. The material sequenced was peripheral blood. This clonotype originated in a woman in her seventies with acute or convalescent COVID-19. The CDR3 protein: CASFLSAGNTIYF. The nucleotide sequence is given as TGTGCCAGCTTCCTCTCAGCTGGAAACACCATATATTTT.